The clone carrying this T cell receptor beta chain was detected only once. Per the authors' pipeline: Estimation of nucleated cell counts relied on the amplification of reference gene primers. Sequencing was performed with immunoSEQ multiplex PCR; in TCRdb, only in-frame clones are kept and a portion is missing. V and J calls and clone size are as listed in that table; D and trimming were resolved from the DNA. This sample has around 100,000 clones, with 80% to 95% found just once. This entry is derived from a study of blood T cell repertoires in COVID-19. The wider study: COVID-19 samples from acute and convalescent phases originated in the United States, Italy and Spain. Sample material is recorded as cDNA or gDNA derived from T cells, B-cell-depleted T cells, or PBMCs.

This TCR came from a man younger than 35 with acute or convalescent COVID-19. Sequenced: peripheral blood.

CDR3 protein: CASSIIADEQFF. The CDR3 coding sequence is TGTGCCAGCAGTATCATAGCGGATGAGCAGTTCTTC. The chain couples TRBV6-5 to TRBJ2-1, with a possible D match to TRBD2 (6 bases). CDR1 and CDR2 from the germline V gene are MNHEY and SVGAGI. The CDR3 totals 12 residues. V was trimmed by 5 bases and J by 8 bases, leaving 10 bases between them.